This T cell receptor (beta chain) emerged from a study of post-analysis software for immune sequencing data. Study information: Recorded disease courses covered relapsing-remitting, secondary progressive and progressive-relapsing multiple sclerosis. Some patients had no subtype annotation.

As for this clonotype: The antigen remains undetermined.

Trimming removed 8 bases at V and 0 bases at J, with 17 bases between. The CDR3 consists of 17 residues. Notes on the study in general: In patients, TRBV5-6, TRBV5-1 and TRBV20-1 belonged to four or five TRBV segments found more frequently than in controls. In multiple sclerosis, normalized Chao1 diversity was significantly below that of controls. By F measure, samples from a shared preparation batch strongly co-clustered.

The TCR beta cDNA libraries carried unique molecular identifiers. Once roughly 1 to 10 million T cells were used, roughly 500,000 cDNA molecules resulted. TCRdb re-derived calls from the PCR reads in MiXCR, one entry per CDR3 protein. Of approximately 440,000 distinct CDR3 sequences in the sample, over 35% are singletons; the top ten hold roughly 12%. The sequenced sample was blood. The chain carries TRBV12-3 or TRBV12-4 and TRBJ1-6; D perhaps matches TRBD1 (6 bases). This clonotype was sampled from a girl aged 10-17 years with multiple sclerosis. DNA for the CDR3: TGTGCCAGCGTCGCGGGACACCCGAGCTCCTATAATTCACCCCTCCACTTT. Its protein is CASVAGHPSSYNSPLHF.